The clone carrying this TCR beta chain was detected many times. Its antigen is not known. Trimming left V 0 bases short and J 8 bases short, with 18 bases between. CDR3 length: 16 residues. The germline V gene encodes CDR1 SGHRS and CDR2 YFSETQ. MiXCR, run by TCRdb on the RT-PCR reads, gives a single entry per CDR3 protein. The table includes 450,000 to 600,000 distinct CDR3 sequences, approximately 7.7% detected once. The source of the sample is a study of response to subunit inactivated influenza vaccine. General study findings and limits: Authors suggested few new T cells are recruited by each seasonal influenza vaccination.

Sequences were derived from PBMCs from blood, sampled less than 30 months after vaccination. The clonotype originates from a man aged 50-75 years who received an inactivated influenza vaccine. The genes are TRBV5-1 and TRBJ2-1; perhaps TRBD2 as D (8 bases). The CDR3 loop reads CASSLGAGVTGDEQFF. The CDR3, as DNA: TGCGCCAGCAGCTTGGGAGCGGGGGTCACAGGGGATGAGCAGTTCTTC.